A single TCR beta chain is shown here with its context. Cyclophosphamide on days +3 and +4 followed busulfan-fludarabine conditioning and a marrow graft. The V end was cut by 1 base, the J end by 2 bases, with 15 bases between. Germline V lookup: CDR1 MGHRA, CDR2 YSYEKL. This CDR3 spans 17 amino acids. This record belongs to a study of T cells after posttransplantation cyclophosphamide. Produced via immunoSEQ multiplex PCR; TCRdb's table is partial and in-frame only. The sample has roughly 6,400 clones; approximately 84% are singletons. This material consisted of CD8+ T cells sorted from PBMCs, taken 1404 days after allogeneic stem cell transplant with posttransplant cyclophosphamide. The chain recombines TRBV4-1 with TRBJ2-1, with a tentative D call TRBD2 (5 bases). This sequence originates from a female patient aged 45 to 65 who received an allogeneic stem cell transplant from a related donor, was CMV-positive, and had no GVHD. Some T cells could come from the graft donor. For the CDR3, the DNA is TGCGCCAGCAGCCAAGTGGCGGGCCGCAGTCCCTACAATGAGCAGTTCTTC. Translated: CASSQVAGRSPYNEQFF.